A single sample gave rise to the 27 T cell receptor beta chains below, sequenced in a study of cytomegalovirus exposure and HLA in healthy donors. 60 Vbeta and 13 Jbeta primers were used in PCR. The assay was immunoSEQ multiplex PCR, and TCRdb's table has in-frame clones only and misses some. The data contain 250,000 to 350,000 clones, about 87% of them singletons. Sequenced material: PBMCs. These receptors were taken from a woman under 30 in good health and CMV-seronegative.

V gene TRBV28 combines with J gene TRBJ2-7, with 8 positions matching TRBD2. The V and J ends lost 4 bases and 0 bases, in that order; junction bases with no gene match: 17. The CDR3 covers 19 residues. Germline CDR1 and CDR2: MDHEN and SYDVKM. The CDR3 loop is CASSSRAGGLQVGSYEQYF. The DNA for the CDR3 is TGTGCCAGCAGTTCCCGGGCGGGGGGACTCCAGGTGGGCTCCTACGAGCAGTACTTC. Together with reference TRBV28 and TRBJ2-7, the CDR3 gives the full variable domain: DVKVTQSSRYLVKRTGEKVFLECVQDMDHENMFWYRQDPGLGLRLIYFSYDVKMKEKGDIPEGYSVSREKKERFSLILESASTNQTSMYLCASSSRAGGLQVGSYEQYFGPGTRLTVT.

V and J are TRBV7-8 and TRBJ1-5, with 8 bases identical to TRBD1. From germline, CDR1 is SGHVS and CDR2 FQNEAQ. The CDR3 covers 13 residues. V was pared by 4 bases and J by 4 bases, with 0 bases of the junction left unmatched. CDR3 DNA: TGTGCCAGCAGCTGGGACAGGAATCAGCCCCAGCATTTT. The encoded protein is CASSWDRNQPQHF.

The CDR3, as DNA: TGCGCCAGCAGCTTAGGTCGGACAGGGTGGGGTACTAACTATGGCTACACCTTC. This sequence encodes CASSLGRTGWGTNYGYTF. The chain recombines TRBV5-1 with TRBJ1-2; 8 nucleotides match TRBD1. Unmatched junction bases numbered 12, after V lost 2 bases and J lost 0 bases. The CDR3 covers 18 residues. Germline V gene lookup returns CDR1 SGHRS and CDR2 YFSETQ. Looking up the rest from reference TRBV5-1 and TRBJ1-2 gives the full variable domain: KAGVTQTPRYLIKTRGQQVTLSCSPISGHRSVSWYQQTPGQGLQFLFEYFSETQRNKGNFPGRFSGRQFSNSRSEMNVSTLELGDSALYLCASSLGRTGWGTNYGYTFGSGTRLTVV.

This chain links TRBV5-1 with TRBJ1-1; D ambiguous. The germline V and J ends were trimmed by 1 base and 3 bases, with 13 bases remaining between them. Per germline, CDR1 SGHRS and CDR2 YFSETQ. This CDR3 has 15 residues. CDR3 in DNA: TGCGCCAGCAGCTTGTCCGTCACCCCGGACACTGAAGCTTTCTTT. Protein sequence: CASSLSVTPDTEAFF.

The chain joins TRBV7-9 to TRBJ1-2; D is perhaps TRBD1 (6 bases). The CDR3 consists of 14 residues. Trimming left V 5 bases short and J 1 base short, with 11 bases between. The germline CDR1 and CDR2 sequences are SEHNR and FQNEAQ (reference sequence). This CDR3 is CASSRGAVNYGYTF. CDR3 nucleotide sequence: TGTGCCAGCAGCCGGGGGGCCGTTAACTATGGCTACACCTTC.

The chain combines TRBV27 with TRBJ1-5, with a tentative D call TRBD1 (6 bases). Trimming pared 5 bases from V and 1 base from J, leaving 12 bases between. This CDR3 has 15 residues. Germline CDR1 MNHEY, CDR2 SMNVEV (reference sequence). CDR3 sequence reads: CASSPSGQSNQPQHF. CDR3 DNA: TGTGCCAGCAGTCCATCGGGACAAAGCAATCAGCCCCAGCATTTT.

V and J are TRBV5-1 and TRBJ2-7; weak D call: TRBD1 (6 bases). The CDR3 covers 15 residues. V gave up 4 bases and J gave up 4 bases, with 18 bases separating them. Germline CDR1 and CDR2: SGHRS and YFSETQ. CDR3 sequence reads: CASSAPGTYGYEQYF. The CDR3 coding sequence is TGCGCCAGCAGCGCGCCCGGGACATATGGATACGAGCAGTACTTC. Complete variable domain (other parts from reference TRBV5-1 and TRBJ2-7): KAGVTQTPRYLIKTRGQQVTLSCSPISGHRSVSWYQQTPGQGLQFLFEYFSETQRNKGNFPGRFSGRQFSNSRSEMNVSTLELGDSALYLCASSAPGTYGYEQYFGPGTRLTVT.

The count of this clone is one. The rearrangement uses TRBV18 and TRBJ2-7; maybe TRBD2 (5 bases). Trimming removed 3 bases from V and 1 base from J, with 16 bases in between. Germline-derived CDR1 and CDR2 are KGHSH and LQKENI. The CDR3 consists of 16 residues. CDR3 coding DNA: TGTGCCAGCTCACCGACTATCACCACCATATCCTACGAGCAGTACTTC. This gives the protein CASSPTITTISYEQYF.

The CDR3 loop is CASSLLIGGARETQYF. The CDR3 DNA follows: TGTGCCAGCAGCTTATTAATCGGGGGGGCGCGGGAGACCCAGTACTTC. This chain joins TRBV13 and TRBJ2-5; 8 bases fit TRBD2. The germline V gene encodes CDR1 PRHDT and CDR2 FYEKMQ (reference sequence). The CDR3 loop spans 16 amino acids. V shed 2 bases, J shed 5 bases, and the junction held 10 bases outside the gene matches.

V is TRBV6-5 and J is TRBJ1-2, with unresolved D. The CDR3 totals 13 residues. The germline V gene encodes CDR1 MNHEY and CDR2 SVGAGI. Trimming took off 3 bases at V and 4 bases at J, with 9 bases between the two ends. The CDR3 coding sequence is TGTGCCAGCAGTTATAACACGATCTATGGCTACACCTTC. As protein: CASSYNTIYGYTF.

V gene TRBV15 combines with J gene TRBJ2-1; the match to TRBD2 covers 11 bases. V shed 3 bases, J shed 8 bases, and the junction held 9 bases outside the gene matches. The CDR3 loop spans 16 amino acids. Germline V gives CDR1 LNHNV, CDR2 YYDKDF (reference sequence). Here the CDR3 DNA reads TGTGCCACCAGCAGGGGGGCTAGCGGGGGGCTAGATGAGCAGTTCTTC. It encodes CATSRGASGGLDEQFF. Supplemented by reference TRBV15 and TRBJ2-1, the full variable domain reads DAMVIQNPRYQVTQFGKPVTLSCSQTLNHNVMYWYQQKSSQAPKLLFHYYDKDFNNEADTPDNFQSRRPNTSFCFLDIRSPGLGDTAMYLCATSRGASGGLDEQFFGPGTRLTVL.

The rearrangement links TRBV7-9 to TRBJ1-2; D is possibly TRBD1 (5 bases). The length of the CDR3 is 13 residues. Trimming shortened V by 5 bases and J by 4 bases, and 11 bases separated the two germline ends. Germline CDR1 and CDR2: SEHNR and FQNEAQ (reference sequence). DNA of the CDR3: TGTGCCAGCAGCGCGGGACGGTTCTATGGCTACACCTTC. This gives the protein CASSAGRFYGYTF.

This clone was seen a single time. The DNA of the CDR3 is TGTGCCAGTAGTATCCAGGACAGGGCCATATCCGGCTACACCTTC. Protein: CASSIQDRAISGYTF. J is TRBJ1-2 and V is TRBV19; 8 bases are a match to TRBD1. This CDR3 has 15 amino acids. The trim removed 3 bases at V and 8 bases at J, leaving 11 bases unmatched. The germline gives CDR1 LNHDA, CDR2 SQIVND (reference sequence).

As for this clone: Mismatch with germline at one junction end may stem from a read error. The chain is built from TRBV7-9 and TRBJ1-4, with D possibly being TRBD1 (5 bases). Germline CDR1 is SEHNR and CDR2 is FQNEAQ (reference sequence). The CDR3 loop spans 14 amino acids. The CDR3 coding sequence is TGTTCCAGCAGCCCAGCAGGGCTCAATGAAAAACTGTTTTTT. It encodes CSSSPAGLNEKLFF.

The CDR3 DNA is TGTGCCAGCAGTGAAGTCTCAGGCAGGGGGACCCACGAGCAGTACTTC. Encoded protein: CASSEVSGRGTHEQYF. The chain couples TRBV25-1 to TRBJ2-7; TRBD1 matches 7 bases. The CDR3 is 16 residues long. Per germline, CDR1 MGHDK and CDR2 SYGVNS. Trimming at V came to 2 bases and at J to 5 bases, leaving 12 bases not matched to a gene.

V gene TRBV9 combines with J gene TRBJ1-1; TRBD1 aligns across 10 bases. The CDR3 spans 15 residues. The ends lost 3 bases at V and 11 bases at J; junction bases unmatched: 13. Per the germline V gene, CDR1 is SGDLS and CDR2 is YYNGEE. DNA for the CDR3: TGTGCCAGCAGCGCCGGGCCTCCGGGACAGGGGCGCGCTTTCTTT. It specifies CASSAGPPGQGRAFF.

V and J are TRBV4-1 and TRBJ1-2, with 7 nucleotides matching TRBD1. Per the germline V gene, CDR1 is MGHRA and CDR2 is YSYEKL. V was pared by 3 bases and J by 5 bases, with 9 bases of the junction left unmatched. CDR3 length: 15 amino acids. The CDR3, as DNA: TGCGCCAGCAGCCAGACAGGGATTTTTTGGTATGGCTACACCTTC. It specifies CASSQTGIFWYGYTF.

This clone was recorded once. This chain connects TRBV28 to TRBJ2-6, with D possibly TRBD1 on 6 matching bases. Trimming removed 3 bases at V and 6 bases at J, with 9 bases between. The germline CDR1 and CDR2 sequences are MDHEN and SYDVKM. The CDR3 consists of 14 residues. For the CDR3, the DNA is TGTGCCAGCAGTTTTACAGGGCTGGCCAACGTCCTGACTTTC. This encodes CASSFTGLANVLTF.

The V call is TRBV13, the J call TRBJ2-7; 8 bases line up with TRBD2. The junction had 11 bases not matched to a gene; V was cut back by 3 bases and J by 1 base. Germline V gives CDR1 PRHDT, CDR2 FYEKMQ (reference sequence). This CDR3 has 17 amino acids. The CDR3 is CASSFGGLSGGSYEQYF. In DNA form, the CDR3 reads TGTGCCAGCAGCTTTGGGGGTCTAAGCGGGGGATCCTACGAGCAGTACTTC.

This chain uses TRBV10-2 with TRBJ2-3, with 9 bases that match TRBD2. The CDR3 has 15 amino acids. Per the germline V gene, CDR1 is WSHSY and CDR2 is SAAADI. The CDR3 nucleotides read TGCGCTTGCGGGAGGGGGGGCCGGGAGTTGGATACGCAGTATTTT. The encoded protein is CACGRGGRELDTQYF.

This chain connects TRBV2 to TRBJ1-5; 11 bases map to TRBD1. There are 14 residues in the CDR3. The trim removed 6 bases at V and 6 bases at J, leaving 4 bases unmatched. The germline V gene has CDR1 SNHLY and CDR2 FYNNEI. The CDR3 sequence is CASRDGQGAQPQHF. CDR3 coding DNA: TGTGCCAGCAGGGATGGACAGGGGGCTCAGCCCCAGCATTTT. The entire variable domain, with the rest obtained from reference TRBV2 and TRBJ1-5, is as follows: EPEVTQTPSHQVTQMGQEVILRCVPISNHLYFYWYRQILGQKVEFLVSFYNNEISEKSEIFDDQFSVERPDGSNFTLKIRSTKLEDSAMYFCASRDGQGAQPQHFGDGTRLSIL.

The V gene is TRBV27, the J gene TRBJ2-7; 7 bases fit TRBD1. This CDR3 region has 16 residues. Germline CDR1 is MNHEY and CDR2 is SMNVEV (reference sequence). V shed 5 bases and J 2 bases; nucleotides not matched to a gene: 12. In nucleotides, the CDR3 is TGTGCCAGCAGTCCATCAATGACAGGGAGACCCTACGAGCAGTACTTC. As protein: CASSPSMTGRPYEQYF.

This clone has just a few counts. The genes are TRBV20-1 and TRBJ1-1, with a possible D match to TRBD1 (5 bases). Germline-derived CDR1 and CDR2 are DFQATT and SNEGSKA (reference sequence). CDR3 length equals 11 residues. The V end was cut by 3 bases, the J end by 8 bases, with 10 bases between. This CDR3 is CSARGEDEAFF. DNA for the CDR3: TGCAGTGCTAGGGGGGAGGACGAAGCTTTCTTT.

V gene TRBV6-6 combines with J gene TRBJ2-2, with D perhaps TRBD1 (5 bases). The germline V gene encodes CDR1 MNHNY and CDR2 SVGAGI (reference sequence). Trimming left V 2 bases short and J 0 bases short, with 10 bases between. The length of the CDR3 is 16 residues. The CDR3 reads CASSYLQGTNTGELFF. In nucleotides, the CDR3 is TGTGCCAGCAGTTACCTGCAGGGTACGAACACCGGGGAGCTGTTTTTT.

The gene calls are TRBV27 and TRBJ1-1, with 7 positions matching TRBD1. The CDR3 extends over 16 amino acids. Germline values: CDR1 MNHEY, CDR2 SMNVEV (reference sequence). J lost 4 bases, V lost 2 bases, and 10 bases had no gene match. CDR3 in amino acids: CASSLKLVTGRTEAFF. The CDR3 DNA is TGTGCCAGCAGTTTAAAGCTCGTGACAGGGCGCACTGAAGCTTTCTTT.

The chain carries TRBV19 and TRBJ2-7; 8 nucleotides agree with TRBD2. CDR3 length: 16 residues. CDR1 and CDR2 from the germline V gene are LNHDA and SQIVND (reference sequence). J was trimmed by 5 bases and V by 0 bases; bases with no gene match: 9. CDR3 sequence: CASSIDKRGPHHEQYF. The CDR3, as DNA: TGTGCCAGTAGTATAGATAAGCGGGGGCCCCACCACGAGCAGTACTTC. The variable domain in full, completed from reference TRBV19 and TRBJ2-7, reads DGGITQSPKYLFRKEGQNVTLSCEQNLNHDAMYWYRQDPGQGLRLIYYSQIVNDFQKGDIAEGYSVSREKKESFPLTVTSAQKNPTAFYLCASSIDKRGPHHEQYFGPGTRLTVT.

The rearrangement uses TRBV14 and TRBJ1-2, with D perhaps TRBD1 (6 bases). CDR1 is SGHDN, CDR2 FVKESK, per germline. The CDR3 extends over 16 amino acids. The V gene lost 2 bases and the J gene lost 4 bases, with 17 bases spanning the gap. The CDR3 region has the DNA TGTGCCAGCAGCCAACTGACAGGCCCTGGCCCCTATGGCTACACCTTC. It is translated as CASSQLTGPGPYGYTF.